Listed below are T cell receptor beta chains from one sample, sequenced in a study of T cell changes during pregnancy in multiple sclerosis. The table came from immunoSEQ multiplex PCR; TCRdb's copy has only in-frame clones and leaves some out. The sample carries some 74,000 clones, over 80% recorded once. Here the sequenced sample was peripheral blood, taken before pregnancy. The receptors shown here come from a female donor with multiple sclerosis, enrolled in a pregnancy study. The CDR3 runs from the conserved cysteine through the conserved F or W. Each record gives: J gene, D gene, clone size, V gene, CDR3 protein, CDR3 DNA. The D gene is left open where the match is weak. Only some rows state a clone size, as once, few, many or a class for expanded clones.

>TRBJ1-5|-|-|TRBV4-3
CASSQKQGPGQPQHF
TGCGCCAGCAGCCAGAAACAGGGCCCTGGTCAGCCCCAGCATTTT
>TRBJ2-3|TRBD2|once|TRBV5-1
CASSPPGSGNSDTQYF
TGCGCCAGCAGCCCCCCGGGTAGCGGGAACTCAGATACGCAGTATTTT
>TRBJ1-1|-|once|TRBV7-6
CASSVFGEAFF
TGTGCCAGCAGCGTCTTCGGGGAAGCTTTCTTT
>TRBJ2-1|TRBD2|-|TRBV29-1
CSVEHRGGRNEQFF
TGCAGCGTTGAACACCGGGGGGGGAGGAATGAGCAGTTCTTC
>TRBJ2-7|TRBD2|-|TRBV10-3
CAISESGRGRGGYEQYF
TGTGCCATCAGTGAGTCGGGAAGAGGGAGGGGAGGTTACGAGCAGTACTTC
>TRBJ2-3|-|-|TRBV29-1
CSVGTSTDTQYF
TGCAGCGTTGGGACTAGCACAGATACGCAGTATTTT
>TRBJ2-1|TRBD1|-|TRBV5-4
CASSTGQGAITYNEQFF
TGTGCCAGCAGCACCGGACAGGGGGCAATAACCTACAATGAGCAGTTCTTC
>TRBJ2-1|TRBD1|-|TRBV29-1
CSVEGTGGLNEQFF
TGCAGCGTTGAGGGGACAGGGGGCCTCAATGAGCAGTTCTTC
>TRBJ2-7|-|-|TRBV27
CASSLSGGRAEGEQYF
TGTGCCAGCAGTTTATCGGGGGGTCGAGCTGAGGGGGAGCAGTACTTC
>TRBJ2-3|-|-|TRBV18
CASSPQATRNTQYF
TGTGCCAGCTCACCGCAGGCCACAAGAAATACGCAGTATTTT
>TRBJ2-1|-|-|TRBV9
CASSDGAVWGSYNEQFF
TGTGCCAGCAGCGATGGGGCAGTCTGGGGCTCCTACAATGAGCAGTTCTTC
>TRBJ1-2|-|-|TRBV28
CASSPSDTYGYTF
TGTGCCAGCAGCCCCTCCGACACATATGGCTACACCTTC
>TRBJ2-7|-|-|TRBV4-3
CASSQDYFSYEQYF
TGCGCCAGCAGCCAAGATTACTTTTCCTACGAGCAGTACTTC
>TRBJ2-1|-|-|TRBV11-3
CASSWQAYNEQFF
TGTGCCAGCAGCTGGCAGGCCTACAATGAGCAGTTCTTC
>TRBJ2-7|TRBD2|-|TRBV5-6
CASSLSPGLNDEQYF
TGTGCCAGCAGCCTCAGCCCGGGACTAAACGACGAGCAGTACTTC
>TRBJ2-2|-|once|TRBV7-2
CASSLFGNSYANTGELFF
TGTGCCAGCAGCTTATTCGGGAACAGCTACGCCAACACCGGGGAGCTGTTTTTT
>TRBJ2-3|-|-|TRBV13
CASSSFREGTDTQYF
TGTGCCAGCAGCTCCTTCCGGGAAGGCACAGATACGCAGTATTTT
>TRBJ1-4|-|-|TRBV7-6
CASSLGRSDYNEKLFF
TGTGCCAGCAGCTTAGGGAGGTCCGACTATAATGAAAAACTGTTTTTT
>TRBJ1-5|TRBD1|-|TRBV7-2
CASSLGTGQFNQPQHF
TGTGCCAGCAGCTTAGGGACAGGGCAGTTCAATCAGCCCCAGCATTTT
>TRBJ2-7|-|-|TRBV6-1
CASSDLGGFGDEQYF
TGTGCCAGCAGTGACCTCGGGGGTTTTGGCGACGAGCAGTACTTC
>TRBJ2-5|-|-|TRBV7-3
CASSLRPGMEETQYF
TGTGCCAGCAGCTTAAGGCCCGGGATGGAAGAGACCCAGTACTTC
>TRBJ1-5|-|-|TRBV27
CASSLFSRANQPQHF
TGTGCCAGCAGTTTATTCTCCAGGGCAAATCAGCCCCAGCATTTT
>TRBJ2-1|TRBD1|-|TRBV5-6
CASSLAGTGGHEQFF
TGTGCCAGCAGCTTGGCCGGGACAGGGGGCCATGAGCAGTTCTTC
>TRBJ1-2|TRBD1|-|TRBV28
CASSSGTGVINYGYTF
TGTGCCAGCAGCTCTGGGACAGGGGTTATTAACTATGGCTACACCTTC
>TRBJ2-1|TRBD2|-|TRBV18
CASSPPGSSGSYEQFF
TGTGCCAGCTCACCACCAGGTTCTAGCGGTTCTTATGAGCAGTTCTTC
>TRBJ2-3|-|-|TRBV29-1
CSADGGFGTDTQYF
TGCAGCGCCGACGGAGGCTTTGGCACAGATACGCAGTATTTT
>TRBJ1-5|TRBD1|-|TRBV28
CASQRGTGNNQPQHF
TGTGCCAGCCAAAGGGGGACAGGGAATAATCAGCCCCAGCATTTT
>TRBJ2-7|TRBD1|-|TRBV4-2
CASSPTGESYEQYF
TGTGCCAGCAGCCCGACAGGGGAGTCCTACGAGCAGTACTTC
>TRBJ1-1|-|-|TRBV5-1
CASSLFAGMNTEAFF
TGCGCCAGCAGCTTGTTTGCGGGTATGAACACTGAAGCTTTCTTT
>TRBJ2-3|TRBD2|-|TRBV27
CASSLLAGADTQYF
TGTGCCAGCAGTTTATTAGCGGGAGCAGATACGCAGTATTTT
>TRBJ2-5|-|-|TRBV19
CASSTRTVYQETQYF
TGTGCCAGTAGTACTCGGACAGTTTACCAAGAGACCCAGTACTTC
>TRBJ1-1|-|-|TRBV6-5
CASSYSTNTEAFF
TGTGCCAGCAGTTACTCGACTAACACTGAAGCTTTCTTT
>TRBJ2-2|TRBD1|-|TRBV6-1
CASSRQGDTGELFF
TGTGCCAGCAGTAGACAGGGAGACACCGGGGAGCTGTTTTTT
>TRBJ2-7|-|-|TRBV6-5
CASSYSRGSDEQYF
TGTGCCAGCAGTTACAGCCGGGGGTCGGACGAGCAGTACTTC
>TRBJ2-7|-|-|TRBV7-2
CASSLVFGSYEQYF
TGTGCCAGCAGCTTAGTTTTCGGGTCCTACGAGCAGTACTTC
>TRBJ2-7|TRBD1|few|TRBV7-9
CASSLTGGAGEQYF
TGTGCCAGCAGCTTGACAGGGGGGGCTGGCGAGCAGTACTTC
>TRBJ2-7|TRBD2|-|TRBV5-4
CASSLGIAGSSYEQYF
TGTGCCAGCAGCTTGGGTATAGCGGGGAGCTCCTACGAGCAGTACTTC
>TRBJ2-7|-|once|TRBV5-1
CASSSGSSYEQYF
TGCGCCAGCAGCTCGGGGAGCTCCTACGAGCAGTACTTC
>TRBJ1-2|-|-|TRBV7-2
CASSPRQGLGYTF
TGTGCCAGCAGCCCTAGGCAGGGATTAGGCTACACCTTC
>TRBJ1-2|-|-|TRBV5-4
CASSDGRTLYGYTF
TGTGCCAGCAGTGACGGGAGGACCCTCTATGGCTACACCTTC
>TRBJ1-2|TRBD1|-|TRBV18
CASSSSGQGARGYTF
TGTGCCAGCTCATCCTCCGGACAGGGGGCGCGGGGCTACACCTTC
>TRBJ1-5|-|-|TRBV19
CASSISSNQPQHF
TGTGCCAGTAGTATTAGTAGCAATCAGCCCCAGCATTTT
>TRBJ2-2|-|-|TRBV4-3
CASSQLQGPGGELFF
TGCGCCAGCAGCCAACTCCAGGGTCCCGGCGGGGAGCTGTTTTTT
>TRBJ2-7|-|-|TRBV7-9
CASSRPGALEQYF
TGTGCCAGCAGTAGGCCTGGGGCCCTCGAGCAGTACTTC
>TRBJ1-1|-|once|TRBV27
CASSPPTGVNTEAFF
TGTGCCAGCAGTCCTCCTACAGGAGTGAACACTGAAGCTTTCTTT
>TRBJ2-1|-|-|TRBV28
CASSLRGKERNEQFF
TGTGCCAGCAGCCTTAGAGGGAAAGAGCGCAATGAGCAGTTCTTC
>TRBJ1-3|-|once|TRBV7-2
CASSSTGTGNTIYF
TGTGCCAGCAGCTCAACAGGGACTGGAAACACCATATATTTT
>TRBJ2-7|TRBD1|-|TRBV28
CASSWDRGDEQYF
TGTGCCAGCAGTTGGGACAGGGGAGACGAGCAGTACTTC
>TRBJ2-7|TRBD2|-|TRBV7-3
CASSLTSGPSYEQYF
TGTGCCAGCAGCCTAACTAGCGGCCCATCCTACGAGCAGTACTTC
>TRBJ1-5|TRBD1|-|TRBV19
CASRTGGNQPQHF
TGTGCCAGTCGGACAGGGGGCAATCAGCCCCAGCATTTT
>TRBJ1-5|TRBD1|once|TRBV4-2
CASSQVNRGPQPQHF
TGTGCCAGCAGCCAAGTCAACAGGGGGCCTCAGCCCCAGCATTTT
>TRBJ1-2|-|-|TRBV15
CATSRDQRIREGYTF
TGTGCCACCAGCAGAGATCAGAGAATTCGGGAAGGCTACACCTTC
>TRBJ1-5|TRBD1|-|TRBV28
CASSFSPGQGNQPQHF
TGTGCCAGCAGTTTTAGTCCGGGACAGGGCAATCAGCCCCAGCATTTT
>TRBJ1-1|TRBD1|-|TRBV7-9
CASSLVGQGAPSTEAFF
TGTGCCAGCAGCTTAGTTGGACAGGGGGCCCCTAGCACTGAAGCTTTCTTT
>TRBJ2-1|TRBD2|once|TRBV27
CASRGGREYNEQFF
TGTGCCAGCAGAGGCGGGAGGGAGTACAATGAGCAGTTCTTC
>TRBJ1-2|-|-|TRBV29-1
CSVVDSLLHTF
TGCAGCGTTGTTGACTCACTGCTGCACACCTTC
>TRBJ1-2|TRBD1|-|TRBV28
CASRYGTVYGYTF
TGTGCCAGCAGGTACGGGACAGTATATGGCTACACCTTC
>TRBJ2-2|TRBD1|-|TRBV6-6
CASRGTGLGGELFF
TGTGCCAGCAGGGGGACAGGGCTCGGCGGAGAGCTGTTTTTT
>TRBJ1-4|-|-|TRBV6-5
CASSYSGNLGRKLFF
TGTGCCAGCAGTTACTCGGGGAACCTCGGGAGGAAACTGTTTTTT
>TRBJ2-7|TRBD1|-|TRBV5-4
CASTNLGQDVSYEQYF
TGTGCCAGCACCAACCTGGGACAGGATGTCTCCTACGAGCAGTACTTC